Reported below is one TCR beta chain. Its antigen is not known. V was pared by 2 bases and J by 5 bases, with 13 bases between. Germline V gene sequence: CDR1 KGHSH, CDR2 LQKENI. The CDR3 runs 14 residues. These data are taken from a study of Ad26.COV2.S vaccination and SARS-CoV-2 variants. Broader study findings: Vaccinees reportedly had broad spike-specific CD8+ and CD4+ T cell responses.

The table came from immunoSEQ multiplex PCR; TCRdb's copy has only in-frame clones and leaves some out. The sample shows some 39,000 clones, around 83% of them seen only once. The specimen comprised peripheral blood, sampled after recovery from COVID-19. The chain is built from TRBV18 and TRBJ2-7; weak D call: TRBD1 (6 bases). The sequence was collected from a human donor who had recovered from COVID-19. CDR3 sequence (DNA): TGTGCCAGCTCACCAGGGGGCGCGTCCCACGAGCAGTACTTC. Residues: CASSPGGASHEQYF.